The source of this T cell receptor beta chain is a study of shared clonotypes between healthy human individuals. This clone was recorded only once. Its antigen is unidentified. The V gene lost 4 bases and the J gene lost 5 bases, with 15 bases spanning the gap. This CDR3 comprises 14 residues. Germline V gene sequence: CDR1 SGHRS, CDR2 YFSETQ. General study points: Depth was large, yet rarefaction showed that sorted-subset sequencing was incomplete. The diversity represented, both genetic and in exposure history, was limited by few donors. Among non-shared clonotypes, generation probabilities were lower than among those shared by all four donors.

Sequencing was performed with immunoSEQ multiplex PCR; in TCRdb, only in-frame clones are kept and a portion is missing. The sample has around 1.4 million clones, approximately 98.5% seen once. All of the donors resided in Nashville, Tennessee, and each was a Caucasian adult. This clonotype was sampled from a man younger than 40 in good health. Sequenced material: naive CD4+ T cells sorted from blood. Documented subset: CD45RA+ positively selected. The genes are TRBV5-1 and TRBJ2-5; unclear D gene. CDR3: CASSPDGLPETQYF. In nucleotides, the CDR3 is TGCGCCAGCAGCCCAGACGGTCTGCCCGAGACCCAGTACTTC.